This TCR beta chain came from a study of molecular identifiers for immune sequencing clone quantification. Of note for this clonotype: What it binds is unknown. A much bigger clone sits one base away, suggesting this may be a read error.

The use of previously described methods and listed TCR primers produced the bulk TCR libraries. MiXCR was run by TCRdb on the PCR reads, yielding one entry per CDR3 protein. The sample includes around 470,000 distinct CDR3 sequences, around 23% of them seen just once. Input for naive CD8 libraries was roughly 19,000 to 1,100,000 sorted cells; the RNA fraction used was 10%, 30% or 50%. A CD8+CD4-CCR7+CD45RA+ gate was used to sort naive CD8 T cells. Notes on the study in general: Over 99% of effector molecules, yet under 1% of naive-cell molecules, were held by clones above 20 RNA copies.

The CDR3 is 12 residues long. In germline, CDR1 is MDHEN, CDR2 SYDVKM. The sequenced material came from naive CD8+ T cells from blood, with Jurkat cell RNA spiked in. The subset: FACS-sorted CD8+CD4-CCR7+CD45RA+ naive T cells. This receptor was identified in a human donor in good health. Some libraries in this study had Jurkat cell RNA spiked in. The chain is built from TRBV28 and TRBJ1-2; 7 bases match TRBD1. CDR3 DNA: TGTGCCAGTCGGGACAGAGCCTATAGCTACACCTTC. Residues: CASRDRAYSYTF.